This TCR beta chain was observed in a study of T cell responses to AZD1222 COVID-19 vaccine. Findings and caveats of the study: Mostly white British, mostly female donors; authors suggested clonal diversity may be underestimated.

Germline assignment: CDR1 MDHEN and CDR2 SYDVKM. CDR3 length: 17 residues. Trimming removed 2 bases at V and 4 bases at J, with 18 bases between. Only in-frame clones appear in the TCRdb table, and some are missing; sequencing was by immunoSEQ multiplex PCR. The profile covers approximately 100,000 clones, with roughly 87% appearing a single time and more than 15% taken by the ten largest. Note on this clone: Its antigen is still unknown.

The V and J genes are TRBV28 and TRBJ1-5; D is possibly TRBD1 (5 bases). This material consisted of peripheral blood, taken on day 0 of AZD1222 vaccination. The TCR was taken from an adult in good health. This CDR3 reads CASSLLVWGRGNQPQHF. Here the CDR3 DNA reads TGTGCCAGCAGTTTACTAGTATGGGGAAGGGGTAATCAGCCCCAGCATTTT.